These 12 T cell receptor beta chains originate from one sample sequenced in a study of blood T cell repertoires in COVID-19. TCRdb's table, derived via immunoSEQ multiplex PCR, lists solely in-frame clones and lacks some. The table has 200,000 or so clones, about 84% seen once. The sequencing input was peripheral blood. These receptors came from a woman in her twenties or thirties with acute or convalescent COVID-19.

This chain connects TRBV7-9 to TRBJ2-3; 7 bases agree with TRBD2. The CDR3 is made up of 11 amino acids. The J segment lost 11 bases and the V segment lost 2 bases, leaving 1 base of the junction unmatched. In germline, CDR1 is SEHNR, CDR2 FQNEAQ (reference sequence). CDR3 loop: CASSLRGGQYF. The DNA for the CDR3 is TGTGCCAGCAGCTTACGCGGGGGGCAGTATTTT.

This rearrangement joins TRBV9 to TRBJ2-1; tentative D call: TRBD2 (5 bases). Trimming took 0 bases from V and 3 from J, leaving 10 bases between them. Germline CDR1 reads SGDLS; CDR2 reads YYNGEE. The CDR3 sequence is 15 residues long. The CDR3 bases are TGTGCCAGCAGCGTAGATGAGGGAAACTACAATGAGCAGTTCTTC. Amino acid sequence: CASSVDEGNYNEQFF.

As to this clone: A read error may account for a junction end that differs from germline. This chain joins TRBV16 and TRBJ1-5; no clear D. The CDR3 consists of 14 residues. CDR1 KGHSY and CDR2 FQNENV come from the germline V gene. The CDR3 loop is CASTQLIGNQPQHF. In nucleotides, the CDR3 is TGTGCCAGCACCCAATTAATCGGCAATCAGCCCCAGCATTTT.

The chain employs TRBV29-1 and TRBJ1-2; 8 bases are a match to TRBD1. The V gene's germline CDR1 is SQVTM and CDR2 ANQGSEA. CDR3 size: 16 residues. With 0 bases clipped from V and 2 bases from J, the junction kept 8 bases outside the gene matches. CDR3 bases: TGCAGCGTTGAAGATCTTGACAGGGGAGTCAACTATGGCTACACCTTC. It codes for CSVEDLDRGVNYGYTF.

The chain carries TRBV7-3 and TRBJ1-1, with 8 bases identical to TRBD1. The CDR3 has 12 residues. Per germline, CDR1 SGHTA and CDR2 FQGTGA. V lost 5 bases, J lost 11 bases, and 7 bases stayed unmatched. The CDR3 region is CASSPTGGEAFF. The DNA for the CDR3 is TGTGCCAGCAGCCCTACAGGGGGAGAGGCTTTCTTT.

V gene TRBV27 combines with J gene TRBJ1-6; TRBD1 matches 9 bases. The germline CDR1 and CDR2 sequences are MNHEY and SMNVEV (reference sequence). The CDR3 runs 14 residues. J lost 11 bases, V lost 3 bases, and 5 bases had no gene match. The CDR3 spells CASSLGTGYTPLHF. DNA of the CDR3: TGTGCCAGCAGTTTGGGGACAGGGTATACACCCCTCCACTTT.

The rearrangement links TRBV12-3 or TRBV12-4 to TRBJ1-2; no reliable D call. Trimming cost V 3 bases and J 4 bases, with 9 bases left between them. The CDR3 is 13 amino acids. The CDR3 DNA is TGTGCCAGCAGTTTTGTGAGCTCCTATGGCTACACCTTC. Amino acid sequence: CASSFVSSYGYTF.

The CDR3: CASEGMAGGFNEQFF. CDR3 nucleotide sequence: TGTGCCAGCGAGGGAATGGCGGGAGGTTTTAATGAGCAGTTCTTC. This chain links TRBV7-9 with TRBJ2-1; TRBD2 matches 8 bases. CDR3 length equals 15 residues. CDR1 SEHNR and CDR2 FQNEAQ come from the germline V gene (reference sequence). Trimming removed 8 bases from V and 7 bases from J; junction bases left unmatched: 13.

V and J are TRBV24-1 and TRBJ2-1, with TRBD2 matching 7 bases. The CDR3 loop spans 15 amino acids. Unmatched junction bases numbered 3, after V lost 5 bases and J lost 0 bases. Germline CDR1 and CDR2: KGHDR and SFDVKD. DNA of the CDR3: TGTGCCACCAGTGCTAGCGGCCCCTCCTACAATGAGCAGTTCTTC. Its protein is CATSASGPSYNEQFF.

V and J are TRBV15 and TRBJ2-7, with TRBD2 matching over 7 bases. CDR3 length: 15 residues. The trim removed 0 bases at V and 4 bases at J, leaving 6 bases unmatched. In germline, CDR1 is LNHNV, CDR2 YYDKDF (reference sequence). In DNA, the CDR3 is TGTGCCACCAGCAGAGATCGGGGGAGGGTGTACGAGCAGTACTTC. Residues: CATSRDRGRVYEQYF.

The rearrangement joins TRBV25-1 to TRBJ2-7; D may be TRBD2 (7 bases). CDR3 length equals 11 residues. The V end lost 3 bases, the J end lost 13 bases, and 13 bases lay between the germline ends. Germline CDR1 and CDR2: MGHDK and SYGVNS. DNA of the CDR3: TGTGCCAGCAGTGATGGGGGGGACATCTACTTC. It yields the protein CASSDGGDIYF.

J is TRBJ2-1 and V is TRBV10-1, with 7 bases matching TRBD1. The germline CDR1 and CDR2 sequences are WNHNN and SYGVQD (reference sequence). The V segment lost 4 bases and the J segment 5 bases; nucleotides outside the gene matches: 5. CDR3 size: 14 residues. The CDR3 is CASSVTTGNNEQFF. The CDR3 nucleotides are TGCGCCAGCAGTGTTACGACAGGGAACAATGAGCAGTTCTTC.